This TCR beta chain was sequenced for a study of blood T cell repertoires in COVID-19. Study summary: T cells, B-cell-depleted T cells, or PBMCs supplied cDNA or gDNA.

This table comes from immunoSEQ multiplex PCR, and its TCRdb copy is limited to in-frame clones, with some not included. The sample holds 250,000 to 300,000 clones, about nine tenths seen once. Enrolled through a virtual design, the participants were between roughly 18 and 90 years of age and came from about two dozen US areas. Cohorts were based on clinical histories the participants reported. In Cohort 3, a recovered donor had either two negative PCRs, clearance, or symptom resolution. Germline lookup yields CDR1 SEHNR and CDR2 FQNEAQ (reference sequence). This CDR3 region has 17 residues. Trimming removed 0 bases from V and 8 bases from J; junction bases left unmatched: 12.

This receptor was obtained from a woman between 25 and 40 years old who had recovered from COVID-19. The V gene is TRBV7-9, the J gene TRBJ1-4, with 7 bases fitting TRBD1. Specimen: PBMCs or T cells enriched from blood (not recorded which). The CDR3 DNA follows: TGTGCCAGCAGCTTAGCGATAGACAGGGAATTCAAGGAAAAACTGTTTTTT. Translated, it gives CASSLAIDREFKEKLFF.